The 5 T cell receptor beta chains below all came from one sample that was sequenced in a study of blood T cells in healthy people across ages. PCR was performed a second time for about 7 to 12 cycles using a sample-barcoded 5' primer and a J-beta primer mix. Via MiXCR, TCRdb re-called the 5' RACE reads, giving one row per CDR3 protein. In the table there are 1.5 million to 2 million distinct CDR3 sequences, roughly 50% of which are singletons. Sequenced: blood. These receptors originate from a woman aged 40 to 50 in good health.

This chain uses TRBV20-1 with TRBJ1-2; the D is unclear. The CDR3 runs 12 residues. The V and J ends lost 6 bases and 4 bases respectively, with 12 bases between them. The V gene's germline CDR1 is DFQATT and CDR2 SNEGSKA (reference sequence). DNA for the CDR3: TGCAGTGCCCCGGAAGGGAGCTATGGCTACACCTTC. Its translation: CSAPEGSYGYTF.

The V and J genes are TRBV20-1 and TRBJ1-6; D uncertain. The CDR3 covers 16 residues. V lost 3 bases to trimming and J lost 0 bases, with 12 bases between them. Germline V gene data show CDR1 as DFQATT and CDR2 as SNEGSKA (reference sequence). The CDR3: CSASGRLSSYNSPLHF. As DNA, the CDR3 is TGCAGTGCTAGCGGGAGGTTAAGCTCCTATAATTCACCCCTCCACTTT.

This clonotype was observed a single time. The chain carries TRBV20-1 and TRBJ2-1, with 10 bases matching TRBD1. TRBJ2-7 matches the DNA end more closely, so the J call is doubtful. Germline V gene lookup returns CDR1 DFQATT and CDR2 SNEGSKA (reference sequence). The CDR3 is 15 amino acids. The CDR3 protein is CSTSEATGGPHEQYF. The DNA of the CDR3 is TGCAGTACCTCTGAGGCGACAGGGGGCCCCCACGAGCAGTACTTC.

CDR3 DNA: TGTGCCAGCAAAAGACAGGGACCCGTCCATCAGCCCCAGCATTTT. It codes for CASKRQGPVHQPQHF. The V gene is TRBV28, the J gene TRBJ1-5; 7 bases align to TRBD1. CDR3 length: 15 amino acids. Germline CDR1 MDHEN, CDR2 SYDVKM. Trimming removed 7 bases from V and 5 bases from J; junction bases left unmatched: 11.

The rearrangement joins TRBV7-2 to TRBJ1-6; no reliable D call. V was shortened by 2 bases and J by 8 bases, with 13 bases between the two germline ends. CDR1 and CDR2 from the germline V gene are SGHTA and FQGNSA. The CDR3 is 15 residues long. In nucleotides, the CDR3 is TGTGCCAGCAGCTTACTCGGTCCCTCTTATTCACCCCTCCACTTT. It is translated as CASSLLGPSYSPLHF.